A single sample gave rise to the 15 T cell receptor beta chains below, sequenced in a study of blood T cell repertoires in COVID-19. Clones were sequenced by immunoSEQ multiplex PCR, and TCRdb holds only the in-frame ones, with some missing. The profile shows under 200,000 clones, 80% to 85% of them singletons. The sequenced material came from PBMCs or T cells enriched from blood (not recorded which). Source of these receptors: an older woman who had recovered from COVID-19.

V is TRBV29-1 and J is TRBJ2-1; TRBD2 matches at 10 bases. The CDR3 runs to 14 residues. CDR1 is SQVTM and CDR2 is ANQGSEA in the germline V gene. The ends lost 2 bases at V and 9 bases at J; junction bases unmatched: 7. The CDR3 DNA sequence: TGCAGCGTTGAAAAGCGGCTAGCGGGGGCTGAGCAGTTCTTC. Its protein product is CSVEKRLAGAEQFF.

The chain has TRBV18 and TRBJ1-3; 8 nucleotides agree with TRBD1. Germline V gene data show CDR1 as KGHSH and CDR2 as LQKENI. Trimming took 4 bases from V and 0 from J; bases not matched to a gene: 5. The CDR3 has 16 amino acids. CDR3 region: CASSRDRQFSGNTIYF. In DNA form, the CDR3 reads TGTGCCAGCTCACGGGACAGGCAGTTCTCTGGAAACACCATATATTTT.

V usage is TRBV9 and J usage is TRBJ2-2, with D perhaps matching TRBD1 (7 bases). V was trimmed by 2 bases and J by 5 bases, leaving 16 bases between them. This CDR3 is 16 amino acids long. Germline CDR1 is SGDLS and CDR2 is YYNGEE. CDR3 bases: TGTGCCAGCAGCGTGCAGGGGGGCCGAGGAACCGGGGAGCTGTTTTTT. The encoded protein is CASSVQGGRGTGELFF.

V is TRBV5-6 and J is TRBJ1-1; a possible D gene is TRBD1 (6 bases). In germline, CDR1 is SGHDT, CDR2 YYEEEE. The CDR3 spans 17 residues. Trimming shortened V by 4 bases and J by 4 bases, and 23 bases separated the two germline ends. CDR3: CASSTQWTANIPTEAFF. The CDR3 DNA follows: TGTGCCAGCAGCACCCAGTGGACAGCGAATATCCCCACTGAAGCTTTCTTT.

The chain combines TRBV28 with TRBJ1-1; D not certain. The CDR3 has 12 amino acids. Looked up from germline, CDR1 is MDHEN and CDR2 is SYDVKM. With 4 bases removed from V and 0 bases from J, the gap between germline ends came to 3 bases. The CDR3 sequence: CASSSVNTEAFF. The DNA for the CDR3 is TGTGCCAGCAGTTCAGTGAACACTGAAGCTTTCTTT.

The rearrangement links TRBV7-8 to TRBJ1-5, with D hard to call. Germline CDR1 reads SGHVS; CDR2 reads FQNEAQ. CDR3 length: 14 residues. V gave up 1 base and J gave up 5 bases, with 9 bases separating them. This chain's CDR3 is CASSLDLGDQPQHF. The CDR3 DNA sequence: TGTGCCAGCAGCTTAGACCTGGGAGATCAGCCCCAGCATTTT.

The chain recombines TRBV30 with TRBJ1-6; 9 bases line up with TRBD1. The V gene end was trimmed by 5 bases and the J gene end by 10 bases; junction bases not matched to a gene: 3. The CDR3 length is 12 residues. The germline V gene has CDR1 GTSNPN and CDR2 SVGIG (reference sequence). In nucleotides, the CDR3 is TGTGCCTGGCGGACAGGGGTCTCACCCCTCCACTTT. Translation: CAWRTGVSPLHF.

The rearrangement links TRBV11-2 to TRBJ1-4; no clear D gene. The CDR3 is 15 amino acids. V was shortened by 0 bases and J by 10 bases, with 15 bases between the two germline ends. Per the germline V gene, CDR1 is SGHAT and CDR2 is FQNNGV. CDR3 sequence reads: CASSLDEAVKGKLFF. DNA of the CDR3: TGTGCCAGCAGCTTAGATGAGGCAGTAAAAGGAAAACTGTTTTTT.

The CDR3 loop is CASSLGRGFGNSPLHF. Written as DNA, the CDR3 is TGCGCCAGCAGCTTGGGCAGGGGTTTCGGTAATTCACCCCTCCACTTT. The rearrangement joins TRBV5-1 to TRBJ1-6; maybe TRBD1 (6 bases). Germline values: CDR1 SGHRS, CDR2 YFSETQ. The germline V and J ends were trimmed by 0 bases and 6 bases, with 13 bases remaining between them. The CDR3 totals 16 residues.

This chain joins TRBV15 and TRBJ1-1; D unresolved. This CDR3 has 14 residues. The germline V gene encodes CDR1 LNHNV and CDR2 YYDKDF (reference sequence). Trimming took 0 bases from V and 0 from J, leaving 5 bases between them. As DNA, the CDR3 is TGTGCCACCAGCAGAGACCTCGTGAACACTGAAGCTTTCTTT. Its translation: CATSRDLVNTEAFF.

The CDR3 here is CASSPRQGGQEKLFF. As DNA, the CDR3 is TGTGCCAGCAGCCCCAGACAGGGAGGTCAGGAAAAACTGTTTTTT. The chain couples TRBV2 to TRBJ1-4, with TRBD1 matching 7 bases. The trim removed 6 bases at V and 8 bases at J, leaving 12 bases unmatched. Germline CDR1 reads SNHLY; CDR2 reads FYNNEI. This CDR3 is built from 15 residues. Based on the CDR3 plus reference TRBV2 and TRBJ1-4, the full variable domain is EPEVTQTPSHQVTQMGQEVILRCVPISNHLYFYWYRQILGQKVEFLVSFYNNEISEKSEIFDDQFSVERPDGSNFTLKIRSTKLEDSAMYFCASSPRQGGQEKLFFGSGTQLSVL.

The chain combines TRBV28 with TRBJ1-1, with D perhaps matching TRBD1 (6 bases). Germline CDR1 MDHEN, CDR2 SYDVKM. V was pared by 8 bases and J by 1 base, with 11 bases between. CDR3 size: 13 residues. The CDR3 here is CASDRTANTEAFF. DNA of the CDR3: TGTGCCAGCGACCGGACAGCGAACACTGAAGCTTTCTTT.

This chain uses TRBV30 with TRBJ2-5, with D possibly being TRBD2 (6 bases). V was trimmed by 3 bases and J by 4 bases, leaving 18 bases between them. CDR3 length equals 15 residues. Germline V CDR1 and CDR2: GTSNPN, SVGIG (reference sequence). CDR3 nucleotide sequence: TGTGCCTGGAGCCCCGGGATAGCGGAGCGAGAGACCCAGTACTTC. The encoded protein is CAWSPGIAERETQYF.

CDR3 in amino acids: CASSVPGLPEQFF. The CDR3 region has the DNA TGTGCCAGCAGCGTTCCGGGACTACCTGAGCAGTTCTTC. V usage is TRBV9 and J usage is TRBJ2-1; the match to TRBD2 covers 7 bases. With 2 bases clipped from V and 9 bases from J, the junction kept 5 bases outside the gene matches. Germline values: CDR1 SGDLS, CDR2 YYNGEE. The CDR3 extends over 13 amino acids. Supplemented by reference TRBV9 and TRBJ2-1, the full variable domain reads DSGVTQTPKHLITATGQRVTLRCSPRSGDLSVYWYQQSLDQGLQFLIQYYNGEERAKGNILERFSAQQFPDLHSELNLSSLELGDSALYFCASSVPGLPEQFFGPGTRLTVL.

DNA for the CDR3: TGTGCCAGCACCCTGGACTACACAGATACGCAGTATTTT. This gives the protein CASTLDYTDTQYF. The V gene is TRBV2, the J gene TRBJ2-3; weak D call: TRBD2 (6 bases). The CDR3 is 13 residues long. Looked up from germline, CDR1 is SNHLY and CDR2 is FYNNEI. V lost 7 bases, J lost 2 bases, and 10 bases lay in between. The entire variable domain, with the rest obtained from reference TRBV2 and TRBJ2-3, is as follows: EPEVTQTPSHQVTQMGQEVILRCVPISNHLYFYWYRQILGQKVEFLVSFYNNEISEKSEIFDDQFSVERPDGSNFTLKIRSTKLEDSAMYFCASTLDYTDTQYFGPGTRLTVL.